At least ten counts were recorded for the clone carrying this TCR beta chain. These data come from a study of naive and memory T cell subsets. Overnight CMV lysate stimulation of fresh PBMCs defined donor CMV status by CD4+ IFNgamma. The V end was cut by 6 bases, the J end by 6 bases, with 26 bases between. The CDR3 length is 18 residues. Germline CDR1 and CDR2: MNHEY and SVGAGI. Both TRBC1 and TRBC2 were covered by a beta constant-region primer of two equimolar oligonucleotides. Four rounds of PCR amplified the ligated cDNA using nested alpha and beta constant-region primers plus SP2. Each CDR3 protein is one row after TCRdb ran MiXCR on the UMI-ligation and nested PCR reads. Of 95,000 to 150,000 distinct CDR3 sequences listed, just over 35% were seen once; the top ten hold 0.8% to 1%.

The chain couples TRBV6-5 to TRBJ2-2; D possibly corresponds to TRBD2 (6 bases). The clonotype was recovered from a human donor in good health. The sequenced sample consisted of central memory CD4+ T cells from blood. For the CDR3, the DNA is TGTGCCAGCAGCCCTCCCCGTATTAGCGGTTCGGGTGCCGGGGAGCTGTTTTTT. This gives the protein CASSPPRISGSGAGELFF.